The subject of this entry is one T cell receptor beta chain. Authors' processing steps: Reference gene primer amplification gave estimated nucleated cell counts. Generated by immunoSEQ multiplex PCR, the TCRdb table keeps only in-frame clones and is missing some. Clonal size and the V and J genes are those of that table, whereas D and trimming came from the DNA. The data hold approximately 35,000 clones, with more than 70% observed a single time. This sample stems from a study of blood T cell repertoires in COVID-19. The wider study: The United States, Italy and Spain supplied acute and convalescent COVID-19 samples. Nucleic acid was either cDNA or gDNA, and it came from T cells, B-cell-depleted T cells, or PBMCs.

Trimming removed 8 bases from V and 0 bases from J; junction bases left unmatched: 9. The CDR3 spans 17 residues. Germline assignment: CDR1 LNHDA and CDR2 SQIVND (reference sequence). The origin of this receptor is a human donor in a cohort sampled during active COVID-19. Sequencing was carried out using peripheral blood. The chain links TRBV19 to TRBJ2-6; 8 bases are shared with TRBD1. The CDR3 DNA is TGTGCCAGTGGGGGACAGGTATATTTCTCTGGGGCCAACGTCCTGACTTTC. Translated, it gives CASGGQVYFSGANVLTF.